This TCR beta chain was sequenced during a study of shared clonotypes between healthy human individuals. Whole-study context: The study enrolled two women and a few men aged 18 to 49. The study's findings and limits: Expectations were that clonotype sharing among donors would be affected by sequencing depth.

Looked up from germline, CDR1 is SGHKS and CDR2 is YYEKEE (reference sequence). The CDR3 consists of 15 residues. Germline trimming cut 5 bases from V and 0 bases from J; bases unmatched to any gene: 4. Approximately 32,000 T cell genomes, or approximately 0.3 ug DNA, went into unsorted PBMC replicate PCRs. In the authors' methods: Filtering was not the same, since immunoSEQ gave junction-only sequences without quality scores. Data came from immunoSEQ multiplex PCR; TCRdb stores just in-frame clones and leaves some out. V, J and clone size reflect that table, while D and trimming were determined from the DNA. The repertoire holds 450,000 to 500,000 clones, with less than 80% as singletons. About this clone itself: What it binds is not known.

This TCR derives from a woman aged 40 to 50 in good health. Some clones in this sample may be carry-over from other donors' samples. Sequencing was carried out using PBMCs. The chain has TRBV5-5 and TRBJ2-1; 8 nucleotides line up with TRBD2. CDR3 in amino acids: CASRPSGSSYNEQFF. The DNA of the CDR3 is TGTGCCAGCAGACCCAGCGGGAGCTCCTACAATGAGCAGTTCTTC. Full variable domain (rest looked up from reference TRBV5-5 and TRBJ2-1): DAGVTQSPTHLIKTRGQQVTLRCSPISGHKSVSWYQQVLGQGPQFIFQYYEKEERGRGNFPDRFSARQFPNYSSELNVNALLLGDSALYLCASRPSGSSYNEQFFGPGTRLTVL.